A selection of T cell receptor beta chains follows, all from one sample in a study of OX40 agonist ivuxolimab in advanced cancers. TCRdb keeps only in-frame clones here, not all; method: immunoSEQ multiplex PCR. The sample consists of tens of thousands of clones, 94% of them appearing once. The sample in question was CD4+ or CD8+ T cells sorted from blood, obtained in a trial of the OX40 agonist ivuxolimab. The receptors here all came from an adult with an advanced solid tumor such as melanoma, head and neck, liver or kidney cancer. Both conserved end residues are part of each CDR3. D genes are given only for firm matches. Clone size is stated in some rows and not others, as once, few, many or a class when expanded.

J gene: TRBJ2-4
D gene: TRBD1
V gene: TRBV2
clone size: -
CDR3 protein: CASTGTGVINIQYF
CDR3 DNA: TGTGCCAGCACCGGGACAGGGGTTATAAACATTCAGTACTTC

J gene: TRBJ1-1
D gene: -
V gene: TRBV19
clone size: -
CDR3 protein: CASRAGGTEAFF
CDR3 DNA: TGTGCCTCCCGGGCGGGGGGCACTGAAGCTTTCTTT

J gene: TRBJ2-7
D gene: TRBD2
V gene: TRBV5-1
clone size: -
CDR3 protein: CASSLETSGRALPYEQYF
CDR3 DNA: TGCGCCAGCAGCCTAGAGACTAGCGGGAGGGCCTTGCCCTACGAGCAGTACTTC

J gene: TRBJ1-5
D gene: TRBD1
V gene: TRBV7-8
clone size: -
CDR3 protein: CASSLKGQGRLWQPQHF
CDR3 DNA: TGTGCCAGCAGCTTAAAGGGACAGGGGCGCCTTTGGCAGCCCCAGCATTTT

J gene: TRBJ2-5
D gene: TRBD2
V gene: TRBV11-2
clone size: -
CDR3 protein: CASSARLAGVETQYF
CDR3 DNA: TGTGCCAGCAGCGCCAGACTAGCGGGAGTAGAGACCCAGTACTTC

J gene: TRBJ1-1
D gene: TRBD1
V gene: TRBV27
clone size: once
CDR3 protein: CASSSTGTPEAFF
CDR3 DNA: TGTGCCAGCAGTTCGACAGGGACCCCTGAAGCTTTCTTT

J gene: TRBJ1-1
D gene: -
V gene: TRBV11-2
clone size: -
CDR3 protein: CASSPGTEAFF
CDR3 DNA: TGTGCCAGCAGCCCCGGGACAGAAGCTTTCTTT

J gene: TRBJ2-3
D gene: -
V gene: TRBV4-1
clone size: -
CDR3 protein: CASSQDKETDTQYF
CDR3 DNA: TGCGCCAGCAGCCAAGACAAGGAGACAGATACGCAGTATTTT

J gene: TRBJ1-4
D gene: -
V gene: TRBV27
clone size: -
CDR3 protein: CASRKFATNEKLFF
CDR3 DNA: TGTGCCAGCAGGAAGTTTGCAACTAATGAAAAACTGTTTTTT

J gene: TRBJ1-2
D gene: -
V gene: TRBV4-1
clone size: -
CDR3 protein: CASSQGARAYGYTF
CDR3 DNA: TGCGCCAGCAGCCAGGGTGCACGAGCCTATGGCTACACCTTC

J gene: TRBJ1-4
D gene: -
V gene: TRBV27
clone size: -
CDR3 protein: CASSFQGRHEKLFF
CDR3 DNA: TGTGCCAGCAGTTTTCAGGGACGGCATGAAAAACTGTTTTTT

J gene: TRBJ2-7
D gene: TRBD1
V gene: TRBV29-1
clone size: -
CDR3 protein: CSVQTGDFSYEQYF
CDR3 DNA: TGCAGCGTCCAGACAGGGGATTTCTCCTACGAGCAGTACTTC

J gene: TRBJ1-2
D gene: -
V gene: TRBV28
clone size: -
CDR3 protein: CASSFGTGNYGYTF
CDR3 DNA: TGTGCCAGCAGTTTTGGAACAGGGAACTATGGCTACACCTTC

J gene: TRBJ2-7
D gene: TRBD1
V gene: TRBV6-1
clone size: -
CDR3 protein: CASSLQGTGVEQYF
CDR3 DNA: TGTGCCAGCAGTTTACAGGGGACAGGGGTCGAGCAGTACTTC

J gene: TRBJ2-1
D gene: -
V gene: TRBV6-5
clone size: -
CDR3 protein: CASSYPGPVEQFF
CDR3 DNA: TGTGCCAGCAGTTACCCGGGTCCGGTTGAGCAGTTCTTC

J gene: TRBJ2-1
D gene: -
V gene: TRBV13
clone size: -
CDR3 protein: CASSLFPNYNEQFF
CDR3 DNA: TGTGCCAGCAGCTTATTCCCGAACTACAATGAGCAGTTCTTC

J gene: TRBJ2-5
D gene: -
V gene: TRBV7-9
clone size: -
CDR3 protein: CASSLVGGETQYF
CDR3 DNA: TGTGCCAGCAGCTTAGTAGGGGGAGAGACCCAGTACTTC

J gene: TRBJ2-1
D gene: TRBD2
V gene: TRBV6-6
clone size: once
CDR3 protein: CASSGLAGESEQFF
CDR3 DNA: TGTGCCAGCAGCGGACTAGCGGGAGAAAGCGAGCAGTTCTTC

J gene: TRBJ1-1
D gene: -
V gene: TRBV9
clone size: -
CDR3 protein: CASSPGGGSTEAFF
CDR3 DNA: TGTGCCAGCAGCCCGGGGGGGGGAAGCACTGAAGCTTTCTTT

J gene: TRBJ2-1
D gene: -
V gene: TRBV14
clone size: -
CDR3 protein: CASSPGTWPTNEQFF
CDR3 DNA: TGTGCCAGCAGCCCGGGGACTTGGCCTACCAATGAGCAGTTCTTC

J gene: TRBJ2-1
D gene: TRBD2
V gene: TRBV7-2
clone size: -
CDR3 protein: CASSSSSRPGLAGSNEQFF
CDR3 DNA: TGTGCCAGCAGCTCCTCTTCAAGACCAGGACTAGCGGGATCCAATGAGCAGTTCTTC

J gene: TRBJ2-1
D gene: TRBD1
V gene: TRBV27
clone size: -
CDR3 protein: CASSLFGQGANEQFF
CDR3 DNA: TGTGCCAGCAGTTTATTTGGACAGGGGGCCAATGAGCAGTTCTTC

J gene: TRBJ1-2
D gene: -
V gene: TRBV2
clone size: few
CDR3 protein: CASSDATGGGYTF
CDR3 DNA: TGTGCCAGCAGTGACGCTACAGGCGGGGGCTACACCTTC

J gene: TRBJ1-1
D gene: -
V gene: TRBV19
clone size: -
CDR3 protein: CASSMRGLNTEAFF
CDR3 DNA: TGTGCCAGTAGTATGAGGGGCTTGAACACTGAAGCTTTCTTT

J gene: TRBJ2-7
D gene: -
V gene: TRBV29-1
clone size: -
CDR3 protein: CSVEDAGYEQYF
CDR3 DNA: TGCAGCGTTGAAGACGCCGGCTACGAGCAGTACTTC

J gene: TRBJ2-1
D gene: -
V gene: TRBV7-9
clone size: -
CDR3 protein: CASSTKNEQFF
CDR3 DNA: TGTGCCAGCAGCACCAAGAATGAGCAGTTCTTC

J gene: TRBJ2-1
D gene: -
V gene: TRBV29-1
clone size: -
CDR3 protein: CSVDIFSASPGKLQFF
CDR3 DNA: TGCAGCGTTGATATTTTCTCGGCTTCGCCTGGTAAATTGCAGTTCTTC

J gene: TRBJ2-4
D gene: TRBD2
V gene: TRBV30
clone size: -
CDR3 protein: CAWSRLAGENIQYF
CDR3 DNA: TGTGCCTGGAGTCGCCTAGCGGGAGAAAACATTCAGTACTTC

J gene: TRBJ1-2
D gene: TRBD1
V gene: TRBV27
clone size: once
CDR3 protein: CASSFRQGGGYTF
CDR3 DNA: TGTGCCAGCAGTTTCCGACAGGGGGGTGGCTACACCTTC

J gene: TRBJ2-7
D gene: -
V gene: TRBV9
clone size: -
CDR3 protein: CASSERGVGEQYF
CDR3 DNA: TGTGCCAGCAGCGAGAGGGGTGTGGGCGAGCAGTACTTC

J gene: TRBJ1-1
D gene: -
V gene: TRBV7-9
clone size: -
CDR3 protein: CASSRENTEAFF
CDR3 DNA: TGTGCCAGCAGCCGGGAGAACACTGAAGCTTTCTTT

J gene: TRBJ2-7
D gene: -
V gene: TRBV6-6
clone size: -
CDR3 protein: CASSHRSMDEQYF
CDR3 DNA: TGTGCCAGCAGTCACAGGAGTATGGACGAGCAGTACTTC

J gene: TRBJ2-7
D gene: -
V gene: TRBV10-3
clone size: -
CDR3 protein: CAISESSFRVNTYEQYF
CDR3 DNA: TGTGCCATCAGTGAGTCCTCTTTCAGGGTGAACACCTACGAGCAGTACTTC

J gene: TRBJ1-4
D gene: -
V gene: TRBV28
clone size: -
CDR3 protein: CASSSLDGKNEKLFF
CDR3 DNA: TGTGCCAGCAGTTCCCTGGACGGCAAGAATGAAAAACTGTTTTTT

J gene: TRBJ1-5
D gene: -
V gene: TRBV25-1
clone size: -
CDR3 protein: CASSDEGRDGPQHF
CDR3 DNA: TGTGCCAGCAGTGATGAGGGGAGGGACGGGCCCCAGCATTTT

J gene: TRBJ1-2
D gene: -
V gene: TRBV29-1
clone size: -
CDR3 protein: CSVEAGNYGYTF
CDR3 DNA: TGCAGCGTAGAGGCAGGGAACTATGGCTACACCTTC

J gene: TRBJ2-1
D gene: -
V gene: TRBV12-2
clone size: -
CDR3 protein: CAKTRGIDEQFF
CDR3 DNA: TGTGCGAAGACTAGAGGCATCGATGAGCAGTTCTTC

J gene: TRBJ2-7
D gene: TRBD2
V gene: TRBV5-1
clone size: -
CDR3 protein: CASTPGPGGNAYEQYF
CDR3 DNA: TGCGCCAGCACCCCCGGGCCGGGAGGGAACGCGTACGAGCAGTACTTC

J gene: TRBJ1-2
D gene: -
V gene: TRBV19
clone size: -
CDR3 protein: CASSGSLGNYGYTF
CDR3 DNA: TGTGCCAGTAGTGGTTCCCTAGGAAACTATGGCTACACCTTC

J gene: TRBJ1-2
D gene: -
V gene: TRBV28
clone size: -
CDR3 protein: CASSPPGDFNYGYTF
CDR3 DNA: TGTGCCAGCAGCCCACCCGGTGACTTTAACTATGGCTACACCTTC

J gene: TRBJ2-5
D gene: -
V gene: TRBV9
clone size: -
CDR3 protein: CASSAGLPRETQYF
CDR3 DNA: TGTGCCAGCAGCGCGGGACTTCCTAGGGAGACCCAGTACTTC

J gene: TRBJ2-6
D gene: -
V gene: TRBV9
clone size: -
CDR3 protein: CASSVEGSGANVLTF
CDR3 DNA: TGTGCCAGCAGCGTAGAGGGGTCTGGGGCCAACGTCCTGACTTTC

J gene: TRBJ2-3
D gene: -
V gene: TRBV27
clone size: -
CDR3 protein: CASTRAGFSTDTQYF
CDR3 DNA: TGTGCCAGCACTAGGGCAGGATTTAGCACAGATACGCAGTATTTT

J gene: TRBJ2-7
D gene: TRBD2
V gene: TRBV5-1
clone size: once
CDR3 protein: CASSLETSAWGEQYF
CDR3 DNA: TGCGCCAGCAGCTTGGAGACTAGCGCATGGGGCGAGCAGTACTTC

J gene: TRBJ2-7
D gene: -
V gene: TRBV10-1
clone size: -
CDR3 protein: CASSGRPVSAAYEQYF
CDR3 DNA: TGCGCCAGCAGTGGACGCCCCGTAAGCGCCGCTTACGAGCAGTACTTC

J gene: TRBJ2-5
D gene: TRBD1
V gene: TRBV2
clone size: -
CDR3 protein: CASRETGATETQYF
CDR3 DNA: TGTGCCAGCAGAGAGACAGGGGCTACGGAGACCCAGTACTTC

J gene: TRBJ2-3
D gene: TRBD2
V gene: TRBV27
clone size: -
CDR3 protein: CASSFTSGNTDTQYF
CDR3 DNA: TGTGCCAGCAGTTTTACTAGCGGGAATACAGATACGCAGTATTTT

J gene: TRBJ2-1
D gene: TRBD2
V gene: TRBV29-1
clone size: -
CDR3 protein: CSVLLAGPNEQFF
CDR3 DNA: TGCAGCGTTCTCCTAGCGGGACCCAATGAGCAGTTCTTC

J gene: TRBJ2-6
D gene: -
V gene: TRBV5-4
clone size: -
CDR3 protein: CASSLAGVGANVLTF
CDR3 DNA: TGTGCCAGCAGCTTGGCAGGGGTCGGGGCCAACGTCCTGACTTTC

J gene: TRBJ1-1
D gene: -
V gene: TRBV19
clone size: -
CDR3 protein: CASSLTVGTEAFF
CDR3 DNA: TGTGCCAGTAGTTTGACAGTTGGGACTGAAGCTTTCTTT

J gene: TRBJ2-3
D gene: -
V gene: TRBV7-2
clone size: -
CDR3 protein: CASSLDLSAADTQYF
CDR3 DNA: TGTGCCAGCAGCCTGGACCTCTCAGCGGCAGATACGCAGTATTTT

J gene: TRBJ2-2
D gene: TRBD1
V gene: TRBV6-5
clone size: once
CDR3 protein: CASSIGRGFTGELFF
CDR3 DNA: TGTGCCAGCTCCATAGGCAGGGGGTTCACCGGGGAGCTGTTTTTT

J gene: TRBJ2-3
D gene: -
V gene: TRBV13
clone size: -
CDR3 protein: CASRVSDTQYF
CDR3 DNA: TGTGCCAGCAGGGTCTCAGATACGCAGTATTTT

J gene: TRBJ1-2
D gene: -
V gene: TRBV27
clone size: -
CDR3 protein: CASSLLGDGYTF
CDR3 DNA: TGTGCCAGCAGTTTATTGGGGGATGGCTACACCTTC

J gene: TRBJ1-2
D gene: -
V gene: TRBV19
clone size: -
CDR3 protein: CASSIVAAGGSGNYGYTF
CDR3 DNA: TGTGCCAGTAGTATCGTGGCAGCAGGTGGGAGTGGTAACTATGGCTACACCTTC

J gene: TRBJ2-7
D gene: TRBD2
V gene: TRBV28
clone size: -
CDR3 protein: CASRRGLAGGPSSTYEQYF
CDR3 DNA: TGTGCCAGCAGGAGGGGATTGGCGGGAGGGCCTTCTTCGACCTACGAGCAGTACTTC

J gene: TRBJ2-3
D gene: TRBD1
V gene: TRBV5-1
clone size: -
CDR3 protein: CASSRGQGVTDTQYF
CDR3 DNA: TGCGCCAGCAGCCGGGGACAGGGGGTCACAGATACGCAGTATTTT

J gene: TRBJ1-1
D gene: TRBD1
V gene: TRBV14
clone size: once
CDR3 protein: CASSRTGGLLNTEAFF
CDR3 DNA: TGTGCCAGCAGCCGCACAGGGGGCTTATTGAACACTGAAGCTTTCTTT

J gene: TRBJ1-6
D gene: TRBD1
V gene: TRBV28
clone size: -
CDR3 protein: CASSSIQGWDSPLHF
CDR3 DNA: TGTGCCAGCAGTTCCATACAGGGGTGGGATTCACCCCTCCACTTT